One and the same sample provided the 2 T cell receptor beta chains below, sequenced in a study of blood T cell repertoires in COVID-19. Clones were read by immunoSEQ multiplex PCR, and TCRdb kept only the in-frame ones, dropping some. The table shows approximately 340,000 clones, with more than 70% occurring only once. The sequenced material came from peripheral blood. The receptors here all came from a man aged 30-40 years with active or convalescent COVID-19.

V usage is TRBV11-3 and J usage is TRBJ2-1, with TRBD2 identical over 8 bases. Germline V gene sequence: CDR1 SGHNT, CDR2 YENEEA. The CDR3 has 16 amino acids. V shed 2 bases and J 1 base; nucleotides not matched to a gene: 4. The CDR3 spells CASSLSTSGSYNEQFF. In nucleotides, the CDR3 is TGTGCCAGCAGCTTATCCACTAGCGGTTCCTACAATGAGCAGTTCTTC.

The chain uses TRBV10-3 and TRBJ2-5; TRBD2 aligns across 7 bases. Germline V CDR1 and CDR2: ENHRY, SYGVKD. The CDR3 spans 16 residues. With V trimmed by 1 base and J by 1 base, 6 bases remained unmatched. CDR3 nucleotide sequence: TGTGCCATCAGTGAGTTCAGCGGGACCCTCCAAGAGACCCAGTACTTC. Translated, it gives CAISEFSGTLQETQYF.